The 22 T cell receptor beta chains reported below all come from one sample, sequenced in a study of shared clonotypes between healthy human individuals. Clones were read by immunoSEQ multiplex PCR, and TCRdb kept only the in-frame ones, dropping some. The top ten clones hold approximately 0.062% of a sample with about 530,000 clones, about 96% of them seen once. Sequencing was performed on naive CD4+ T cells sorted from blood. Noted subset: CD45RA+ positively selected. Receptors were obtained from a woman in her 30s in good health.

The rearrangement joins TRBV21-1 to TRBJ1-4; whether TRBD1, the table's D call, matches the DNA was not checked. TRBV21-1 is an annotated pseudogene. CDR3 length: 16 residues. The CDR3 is CASSKEVGQGWEKLFF. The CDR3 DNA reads TGTGCCAGCAGCAAAGAGGTCGGACAGGGTTGGGAAAAACTGTTTTTT.

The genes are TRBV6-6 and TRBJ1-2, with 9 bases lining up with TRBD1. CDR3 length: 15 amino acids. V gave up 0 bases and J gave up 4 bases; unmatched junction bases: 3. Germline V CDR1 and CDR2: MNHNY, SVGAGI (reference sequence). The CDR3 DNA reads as TGTGCCAGCAGTTACTCGGGACAGGGCCTCTATGGCTACACCTTC. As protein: CASSYSGQGLYGYTF.

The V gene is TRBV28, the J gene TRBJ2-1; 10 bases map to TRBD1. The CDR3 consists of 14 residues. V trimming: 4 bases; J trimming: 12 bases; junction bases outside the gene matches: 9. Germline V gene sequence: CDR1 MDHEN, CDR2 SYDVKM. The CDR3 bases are TGTGCCAGCAGTTCCGGGACAGGGGTTTTTGGGCAGTTCTTC. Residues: CASSSGTGVFGQFF.

For the CDR3, the DNA is TGTGCCAGCTCACCACCCGGACAGATGAACACTGAAGCTTTCTTT. Its translation: CASSPPGQMNTEAFF. This chain joins TRBV18 and TRBJ1-1; D perhaps matches TRBD1 (6 bases). Trimming stripped 0 bases from V and 0 bases from J, with 8 bases between. CDR1 and CDR2 (germline): KGHSH, LQKENI. The CDR3 spans 15 residues.

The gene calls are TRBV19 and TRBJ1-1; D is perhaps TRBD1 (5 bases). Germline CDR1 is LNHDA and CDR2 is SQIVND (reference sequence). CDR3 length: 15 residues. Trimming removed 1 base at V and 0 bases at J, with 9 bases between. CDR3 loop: CASSIGGSLNTEAFF. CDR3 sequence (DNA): TGTGCCAGTAGTATAGGGGGCAGCCTGAACACTGAAGCTTTCTTT. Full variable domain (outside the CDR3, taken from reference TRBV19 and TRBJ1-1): DGGITQSPKYLFRKEGQNVTLSCEQNLNHDAMYWYRQDPGQGLRLIYYSQIVNDFQKGDIAEGYSVSREKKESFPLTVTSAQKNPTAFYLCASSIGGSLNTEAFFGQGTRLTVV.

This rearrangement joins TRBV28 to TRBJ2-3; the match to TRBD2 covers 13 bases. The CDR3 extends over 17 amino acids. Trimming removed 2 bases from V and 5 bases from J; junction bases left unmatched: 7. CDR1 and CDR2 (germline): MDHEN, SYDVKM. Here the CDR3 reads CASSLGGLAGEKDTQYF. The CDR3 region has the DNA TGTGCCAGCAGTTTAGGAGGACTAGCGGGAGAAAAAGATACGCAGTATTTT. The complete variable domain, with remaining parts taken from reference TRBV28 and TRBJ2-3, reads DVKVTQSSRYLVKRTGEKVFLECVQDMDHENMFWYRQDPGLGLRLIYFSYDVKMKEKGDIPEGYSVSREKKERFSLILESASTNQTSMYLCASSLGGLAGEKDTQYFGPGTRLTVL.

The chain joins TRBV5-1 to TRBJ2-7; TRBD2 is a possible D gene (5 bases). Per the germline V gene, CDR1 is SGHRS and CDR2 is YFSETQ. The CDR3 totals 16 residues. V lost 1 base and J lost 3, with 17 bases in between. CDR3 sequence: CASSLFPAAENYEQYF. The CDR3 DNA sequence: TGCGCCAGCAGCTTGTTCCCAGCAGCGGAGAACTACGAGCAGTACTTC. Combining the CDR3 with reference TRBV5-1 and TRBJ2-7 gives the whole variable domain KAGVTQTPRYLIKTRGQQVTLSCSPISGHRSVSWYQQTPGQGLQFLFEYFSETQRNKGNFPGRFSGRQFSNSRSEMNVSTLELGDSALYLCASSLFPAAENYEQYFGPGTRLTVT.

CDR3 nucleotides: TGTGCCAGCAGCTTGCAGCTAACCTACGAGCAGTACTTC. Residues: CASSLQLTYEQYF. The V and J genes are TRBV5-5 and TRBJ2-7; D gene uncertain. This CDR3 spans 13 amino acids. V lost 1 base, J lost 2 bases, and 7 bases lay in between. Per the germline V gene, CDR1 is SGHKS and CDR2 is YYEKEE (reference sequence).

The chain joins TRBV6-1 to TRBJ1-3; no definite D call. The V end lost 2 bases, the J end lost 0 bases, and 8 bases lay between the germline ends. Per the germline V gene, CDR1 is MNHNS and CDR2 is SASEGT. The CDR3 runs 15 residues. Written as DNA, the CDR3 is TGTGCCAGCAGTGAACCCCGGGGCTCTGGAAACACCATATATTTT. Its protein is CASSEPRGSGNTIYF.

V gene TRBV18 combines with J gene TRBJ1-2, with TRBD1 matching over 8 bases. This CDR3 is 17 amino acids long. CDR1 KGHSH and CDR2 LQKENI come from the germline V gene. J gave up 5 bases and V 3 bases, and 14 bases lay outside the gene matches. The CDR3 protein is CASSPASPGTGNYGYTF. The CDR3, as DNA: TGTGCCAGCTCACCGGCATCCCCCGGGACAGGAAATTATGGCTACACCTTC.

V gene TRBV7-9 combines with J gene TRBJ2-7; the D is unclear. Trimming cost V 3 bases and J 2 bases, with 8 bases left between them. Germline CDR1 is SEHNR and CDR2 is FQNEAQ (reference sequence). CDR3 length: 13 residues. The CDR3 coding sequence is TGTGCCAGCAGCTTCAACCGAGCCTACGAGCAGTACTTC. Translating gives CASSFNRAYEQYF.

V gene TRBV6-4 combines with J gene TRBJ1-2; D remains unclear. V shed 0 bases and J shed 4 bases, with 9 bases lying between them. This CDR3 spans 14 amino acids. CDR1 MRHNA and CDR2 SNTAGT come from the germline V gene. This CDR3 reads CASSDSAGSYGYTF. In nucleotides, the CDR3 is TGTGCCAGCAGTGACTCGGCGGGTTCCTATGGCTACACCTTC.

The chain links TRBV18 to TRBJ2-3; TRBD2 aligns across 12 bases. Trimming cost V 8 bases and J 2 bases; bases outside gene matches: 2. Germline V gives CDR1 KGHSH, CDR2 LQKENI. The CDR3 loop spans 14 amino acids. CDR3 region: CASRLAGATDTQYF. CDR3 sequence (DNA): TGTGCCAGCCGACTAGCGGGGGCCACAGATACGCAGTATTTT.

CDR3 amino acids: CASSLAASGMYVDTQYF. The CDR3 DNA is TGCGCCAGCAGCTTGGCGGCTAGCGGGATGTATGTAGATACGCAGTATTTT. The chain couples TRBV5-1 to TRBJ2-3, with 9 bases that match TRBD2. Germline values: CDR1 SGHRS, CDR2 YFSETQ. The CDR3 is made up of 17 amino acids. After removal of 0 bases from V and 5 bases from J, the junction contained 10 bases not matched to a gene.

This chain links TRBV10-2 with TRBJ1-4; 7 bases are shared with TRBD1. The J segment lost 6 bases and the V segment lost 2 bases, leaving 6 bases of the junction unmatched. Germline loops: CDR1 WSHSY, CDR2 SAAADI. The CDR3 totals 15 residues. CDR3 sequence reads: CASSEQRDSYEKLFF. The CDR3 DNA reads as TGCGCCAGCAGTGAGCAACGGGACAGTTATGAAAAACTGTTTTTT.

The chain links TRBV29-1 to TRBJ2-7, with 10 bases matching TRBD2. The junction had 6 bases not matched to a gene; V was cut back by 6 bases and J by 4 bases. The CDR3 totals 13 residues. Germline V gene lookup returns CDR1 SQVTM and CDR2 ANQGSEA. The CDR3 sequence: CSVRTSGSYEQYF. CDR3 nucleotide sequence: TGCAGCGTAAGGACTAGCGGCAGTTACGAGCAGTACTTC.

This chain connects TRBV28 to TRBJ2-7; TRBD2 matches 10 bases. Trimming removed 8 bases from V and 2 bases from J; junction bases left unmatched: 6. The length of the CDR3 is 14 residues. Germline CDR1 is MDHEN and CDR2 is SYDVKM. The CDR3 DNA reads TGTGCCAGCGTCTCTAGCGGGAGTCCCTACGAGCAGTACTTC. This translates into CASVSSGSPYEQYF.

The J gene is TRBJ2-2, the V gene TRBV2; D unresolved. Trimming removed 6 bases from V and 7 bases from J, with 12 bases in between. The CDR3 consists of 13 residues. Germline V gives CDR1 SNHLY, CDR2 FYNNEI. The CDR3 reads CASRVPRSGELFF. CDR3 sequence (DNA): TGTGCCAGCAGAGTTCCCAGGAGCGGGGAGCTGTTTTTT.

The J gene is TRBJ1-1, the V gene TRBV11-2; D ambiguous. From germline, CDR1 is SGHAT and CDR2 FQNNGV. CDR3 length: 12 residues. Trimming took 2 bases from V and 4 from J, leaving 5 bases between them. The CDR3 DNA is TGTGCCAGCAGCTTAAGTGGCACTGAAGCTTTCTTT. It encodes CASSLSGTEAFF.

The chain's CDR3 is CASKAGGYQPQHF. The CDR3 nucleotides are TGTGCCAGTAAGGCAGGGGGGTACCAGCCCCAGCATTTT. The chain has TRBV19 and TRBJ1-5; 7 nucleotides line up with TRBD1. The CDR3 contains 13 residues. The V gene end was trimmed by 7 bases and the J gene end by 7 bases; junction bases not matched to a gene: 7. The germline V gene encodes CDR1 LNHDA and CDR2 SQIVND (reference sequence).

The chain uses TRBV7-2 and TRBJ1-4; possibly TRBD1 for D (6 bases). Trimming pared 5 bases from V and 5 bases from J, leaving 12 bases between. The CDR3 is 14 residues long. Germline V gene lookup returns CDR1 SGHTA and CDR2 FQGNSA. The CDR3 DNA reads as TGTGCCAGCAGCCCGGGACACGGAAATGAAAAACTGTTTTTT. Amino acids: CASSPGHGNEKLFF.

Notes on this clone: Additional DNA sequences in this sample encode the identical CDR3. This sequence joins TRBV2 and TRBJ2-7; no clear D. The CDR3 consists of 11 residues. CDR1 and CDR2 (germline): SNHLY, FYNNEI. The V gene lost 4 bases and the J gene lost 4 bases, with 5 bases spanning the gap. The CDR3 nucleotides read TGTGCCAGCAGTGCTAGGTACGAGCAGTACTTC. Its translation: CASSARYEQYF.